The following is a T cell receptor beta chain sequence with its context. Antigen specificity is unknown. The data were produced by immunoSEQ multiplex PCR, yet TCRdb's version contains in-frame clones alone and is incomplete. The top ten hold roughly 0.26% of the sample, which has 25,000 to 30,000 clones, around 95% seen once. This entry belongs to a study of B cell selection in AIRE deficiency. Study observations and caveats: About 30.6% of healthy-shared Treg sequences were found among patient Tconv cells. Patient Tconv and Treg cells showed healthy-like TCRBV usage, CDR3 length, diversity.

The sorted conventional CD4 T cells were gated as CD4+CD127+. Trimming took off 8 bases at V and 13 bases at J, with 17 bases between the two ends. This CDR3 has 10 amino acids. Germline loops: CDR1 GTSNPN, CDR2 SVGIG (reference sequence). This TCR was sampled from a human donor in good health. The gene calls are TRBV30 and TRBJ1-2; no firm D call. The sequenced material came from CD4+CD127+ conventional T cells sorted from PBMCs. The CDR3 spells CAARAPRSTF. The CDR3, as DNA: TGTGCCGCTCGCGCCCCCCGGAGCACCTTC.